What follows are 17 T cell receptor beta chains derived from one specimen sequenced in a study of blood T cells in healthy people across ages. A J-beta primer mix and a sample-barcoded 5' primer were used in a second PCR of roughly 7 to 12 cycles. TCRdb reprocessed the 5' RACE reads via MiXCR and lists one record per CDR3 protein. Here the sample spans hundreds of thousands of distinct CDR3 sequences, 46% being singletons. The specimen was blood. The receptors originated from an elderly man in good health.

The chain combines TRBV5-1 with TRBJ1-2; 7 bases agree with TRBD1. After removal of 2 bases from V and 5 bases from J, the junction contained 9 bases not matched to a gene. CDR1 is SGHRS, CDR2 YFSETQ, per germline. The CDR3 covers 15 residues. The CDR3 region is CASSLIDRESYGYTF. The CDR3 DNA follows: TGCGCCAGCAGCTTAATCGACAGGGAATCTTATGGCTACACCTTC.

The chain employs TRBV7-2 and TRBJ2-7; TRBD1 aligns across 10 bases. Germline V lookup: CDR1 SGHTA, CDR2 FQGNSA. The CDR3 consists of 15 residues. J was trimmed by 3 bases and V by 4 bases; bases with no gene match: 6. The CDR3 reads CASSSQGQGFYEQYF. CDR3 in DNA: TGTGCCAGCAGCTCTCAGGGACAGGGGTTCTACGAGCAGTACTTC.

The table lists this clonotype with many counts. The chain recombines TRBV5-1 with TRBJ2-7; D tentatively reads TRBD1 or TRBD2 (5 bases each). The CDR3 contains 14 residues. Trimming removed 0 bases at V and 6 bases at J, with 13 bases between. The germline CDR1 and CDR2 sequences are SGHRS and YFSETQ. CDR3: CASSLEVQGREQYF. In nucleotides, the CDR3 is TGCGCCAGCAGCTTGGAGGTTCAGGGACGCGAGCAGTACTTC. The variable domain in full, completed from reference TRBV5-1 and TRBJ2-7, reads KAGVTQTPRYLIKTRGQQVTLSCSPISGHRSVSWYQQTPGQGLQFLFEYFSETQRNKGNFPGRFSGRQFSNSRSEMNVSTLELGDSALYLCASSLEVQGREQYFGPGTRLTVT.

The chain employs TRBV7-3 and TRBJ2-2, with no clear D. Trimming cost V 2 bases and J 3 bases, with 7 bases left between them. The CDR3 is 14 residues long. Germline CDR1 reads SGHTA; CDR2 reads FQGTGA. DNA of the CDR3: TGTGCCAGCAGCTTACGCCATTACACCGGGGAGCTGTTTTTT. Translated, it gives CASSLRHYTGELFF.

This rearrangement joins TRBV5-6 to TRBJ1-2; D remains unclear. The germline gives CDR1 SGHDT, CDR2 YYEEEE. CDR3 size: 13 residues. V gave up 4 bases and J gave up 4 bases, with 11 bases separating them. The CDR3 DNA reads as TGTGCCAGCAGCGAAGGAACCGGCTATGGCTACACCTTC. As protein: CASSEGTGYGYTF.

V usage is TRBV2 and J usage is TRBJ1-5; 10 nucleotides match TRBD1. Germline CDR1 and CDR2: SNHLY and FYNNEI. Trimming at V came to 4 bases and at J to 4 bases, leaving 7 bases not matched to a gene. This CDR3 has 16 residues. This CDR3 is CASSAFPGQGNQPQHF. The CDR3 DNA is TGTGCCAGCAGTGCTTTTCCGGGACAGGGGAATCAGCCCCAGCATTTT. The full variable domain, in which reference TRBV2 and TRBJ1-5 provide the parts outside the CDR3, is EPEVTQTPSHQVTQMGQEVILRCVPISNHLYFYWYRQILGQKVEFLVSFYNNEISEKSEIFDDQFSVERPDGSNFTLKIRSTKLEDSAMYFCASSAFPGQGNQPQHFGDGTRLSIL.

The chain carries TRBV20-1 and TRBJ2-4, with 8 positions matching TRBD2. The J call may not be correct, given that the DNA end is closer to TRBJ2-7. The CDR3 spans 15 residues. Germline assignment: CDR1 DFQATT and CDR2 SNEGSKA (reference sequence). CDR3 nucleotides: TGCAGTGCTAGAGATATACGGGAGGGCCAAGGCGAGCAGTACTTC. This codes for CSARDIREGQGEQYF.

The sample holds many counts of this clonotype. The J gene is TRBJ2-3, the V gene TRBV12-3 or TRBV12-4, with 9 bases identical to TRBD2. J lost 4 bases, V lost 6 bases, and 11 bases had no gene match. The CDR3 totals 16 residues. The DNA of the CDR3 is TGTGCCAGCAGCGCGGCCACAATAGCGGGGGCAGATACGCAGTATTTT. Translated, it gives CASSAATIAGADTQYF.

This clonotype has only one observation. This chain links TRBV2 with TRBJ2-1, with 9 bases lining up with TRBD1. The J segment lost 8 bases and the V segment lost 6 bases, leaving 5 bases of the junction unmatched. The CDR3 has 13 amino acids. The germline V gene has CDR1 SNHLY and CDR2 FYNNEI. The CDR3 sequence is CASRPTGGDEQFF. As DNA, the CDR3 is TGTGCCAGCAGACCGACAGGGGGAGATGAGCAGTTCTTC.

The count of this clonotype is one. The chain has TRBV10-3 and TRBJ2-3; D is ambiguous. Trimming took 3 bases from V and 6 from J, leaving 4 bases between them. Germline lookup yields CDR1 ENHRY and CDR2 SYGVKD. The CDR3 has 11 amino acids. The CDR3 here is CAISDRDTQYF. CDR3 bases: TGTGCCATCAGTGACAGGGATACGCAGTATTTT.

In its sample, this clonotype was seen many times. This sequence joins TRBV5-1 and TRBJ2-1; TRBD1 or TRBD2 may be the D gene (6 bases each). Germline V gene data show CDR1 as SGHRS and CDR2 as YFSETQ. CDR3 length equals 15 residues. The V gene lost 0 bases and the J gene lost 2 bases, with 9 bases spanning the gap. The CDR3 region has the DNA TGCGCCAGCAGCTTGGAGGGGGGAACCTACAATGAGCAGTTCTTC. It translates to CASSLEGGTYNEQFF.

The chain links TRBV11-3 to TRBJ2-1; 8 nucleotides align to TRBD2. The germline V gene encodes CDR1 SGHNT and CDR2 YENEEA. The CDR3 has 16 residues. V was clipped by 1 base and J by 2 bases; unmatched bases: 4. The CDR3 here is CASSLASGSAYNEQFF. CDR3 DNA: TGTGCCAGCAGCTTAGCTAGCGGGTCTGCCTACAATGAGCAGTTCTTC.

This clonotype appeared a single time. V usage is TRBV6-4 and J usage is TRBJ2-7, with 9 positions matching TRBD2. Unmatched junction bases numbered 9, after V lost 6 bases and J lost 3 bases. CDR1 MRHNA and CDR2 SNTAGT come from the germline V gene. This CDR3 region has 15 residues. The DNA of the CDR3 is TGTGCCAGCAGAATTAGCGGGGGCCCCTACTACGAGCAGTACTTC. Protein: CASRISGGPYYEQYF.

The V gene is TRBV12-3 or TRBV12-4, the J gene TRBJ2-3; D possibly corresponds to TRBD1 (5 bases). The V and J ends lost 6 bases and 1 base respectively, with 11 bases between them. The CDR3 spans 14 residues. The CDR3 nucleotides are TGTGCCAGCAGACAAGACAGCCGCACAGATACGCAGTATTTT. Protein sequence: CASRQDSRTDTQYF.

The DNA of the CDR3 is TGCAGTGCAACAAGTGGGGACGGAAGCTCCTACGAGCAGTACTTC. It codes for CSATSGDGSSYEQYF. The chain couples TRBV20-1 to TRBJ2-7; D could derive from TRBD1 or TRBD2 (5 bases each). This CDR3 has 15 residues. V lost 6 bases, J lost 0 bases, and 18 bases lay in between. CDR1 is DFQATT, CDR2 SNEGSKA, per germline (reference sequence).

The chain has TRBV20-1 and TRBJ2-5; the match to TRBD1 covers 7 bases. This CDR3 is 15 amino acids long. V was pared by 5 bases and J by 4 bases, with 13 bases of the junction left unmatched. CDR1 and CDR2 (germline): DFQATT, SNEGSKA (reference sequence). The DNA for the CDR3 is TGCAGTGCTCAAAAATGGGACAGCCTCAGAGAGACCCAGTACTTC. The encoded protein is CSAQKWDSLRETQYF.

This chain connects TRBV3-1 to TRBJ1-2; no definite D call. CDR3 length: 15 residues. The V gene lost 0 bases and the J gene lost 3 bases, with 11 bases spanning the gap. CDR1 and CDR2 from the germline V gene are LGHDT and YNNKEL (reference sequence). CDR3 sequence reads: CASSQDVSGYYGYTF. The CDR3 DNA reads as TGTGCCAGCAGCCAAGATGTTTCAGGCTACTATGGCTACACCTTC.